This T cell receptor (beta chain) emerged from a study of T-cell memory formation after mild COVID-19. As regards this clonotype: The antigen remains undetermined.

Via MiXCR, TCRdb re-called the 5' RACE reads, giving one row per CDR3 protein. The table records more than 75,000 distinct CDR3 sequences, about 23% of them present only once. Study conclusions and caveats: The SARS-CoV-2 specificity of second-wave clones reaching peak at day 37 remained unverified. For contracting clones, CD4+ ones sat mainly in CM and EM, CD8+ in EMRA.

This CDR3 comprises 14 residues. V was pared by 6 bases and J by 5 bases, with 13 bases between. Sequencing was done on a sample of PBMCs or a T cell subset sorted from them (not recorded which). The chain carries TRBV12-3 or TRBV12-4 and TRBJ1-4; possibly TRBD1 for D (6 bases). This clonotype was obtained from a man between 18 and 35 years old who had mild COVID-19 (a few samples of this study predate the infection). Cell type and time point are not known. CDR3 nucleotide sequence: TGTGCCAGCAGCTCCGGGGGGCCCAATGAAAAACTGTTTTTT. Translating it yields CASSSGGPNEKLFF.